These 26 T cell receptor beta chains share one sample of origin, sequenced in a study of T cells after yellow fever vaccination. TCRdb itself ran the 5' RACE reads through MiXCR, one entry per CDR3 protein. Altogether a few hundred thousand distinct CDR3 sequences are present, approximately 3.2% being singletons, with the ten largest covering roughly 3.2%. The material was CD4+ T cells sorted from PBMCs, obtained 10 days after the yellow fever booster vaccination. The receptors originated from a man between 18 and 29 years old who received the YFV17D yellow fever vaccine.

This clonotype was observed a few times. This chain links TRBV29-1 with TRBJ1-4, with 8 nucleotides matching TRBD1. The CDR3 is made up of 13 amino acids. Germline assignment: CDR1 SQVTM and CDR2 ANQGSEA. V lost 6 bases to trimming and J lost 3 bases; unmatched junction nucleotides: 3. The CDR3 spells CSVGDRSNEKLFF. As DNA, the CDR3 is TGCAGCGTAGGGGACAGGTCTAATGAAAAACTGTTTTTT.

V gene TRBV5-4 combines with J gene TRBJ1-1, with D perhaps matching TRBD1 (6 bases). Germline CDR1 and CDR2: SGHNT and YYREEE (reference sequence). The length of the CDR3 is 16 residues. With 4 bases removed from V and 1 base from J, the gap between germline ends came to 17 bases. The CDR3 here is CASSTGTGLGNTEAFF. CDR3 nucleotide sequence: TGTGCCAGCAGCACTGGCACAGGGTTGGGGAACACTGAAGCTTTCTTT.

This clonotype was counted between two and nine times. The rearrangement joins TRBV5-1 to TRBJ1-2; 8 bases agree with TRBD1. V gave up 4 bases and J gave up 4 bases; unmatched junction bases: 6. This CDR3 is built from 14 residues. Germline-derived CDR1 and CDR2 are SGHRS and YFSETQ. CDR3 sequence reads: CASSPPGQVYGYTF. The CDR3 DNA follows: TGCGCCAGCAGCCCTCCGGGACAGGTCTATGGCTACACCTTC.

This clonotype was detected many times. The gene calls are TRBV2 and TRBJ2-7, with D tentatively TRBD1 (5 bases). Trimming shortened V by 3 bases and J by 4 bases, and 19 bases separated the two germline ends. Per the germline V gene, CDR1 is SNHLY and CDR2 is FYNNEI. This CDR3 is built from 16 residues. Written as DNA, the CDR3 is TGTGCCAGCAGTGAGGGGCTGAATAACTTCGTTTACGAGCAGTACGTC. Translation gives CASSEGLNNFVYEQYV.

This clonotype came up many times. This rearrangement joins TRBV12-3 or TRBV12-4 to TRBJ2-3; the D is unclear. The CDR3 consists of 15 residues. Trimming removed 7 bases at V and 4 bases at J, with 18 bases between. CDR3 bases: TGTGCCAGCACCTTTGAAGTAGGGCCTTCAGATACGCAGTATTTT. This encodes CASTFEVGPSDTQYF.

The V gene is TRBV7-2, the J gene TRBJ1-1, with D uncertain. Germline lookup yields CDR1 SGHTA and CDR2 FQGNSA. Trimming took off 3 bases at V and 11 bases at J, with 13 bases between the two ends. The CDR3 loop spans 12 amino acids. CDR3 bases: TGTGCCAGCAGCTTGAGGCCACGAGGGGCTTTCTTT. It yields the protein CASSLRPRGAFF.

Many counts were recorded for this clonotype. The chain has TRBV4-3 and TRBJ2-5; no reliable D call. With 2 bases removed from V and 4 bases from J, the gap between germline ends came to 11 bases. Germline-derived CDR1 and CDR2 are LGHNA and YSLEER. This CDR3 region has 14 residues. This CDR3 reads CASSQSRVSETQYF. In DNA form, the CDR3 reads TGCGCCAGCAGCCAATCCCGGGTTTCAGAGACCCAGTACTTC.

In its sample, this clonotype was seen a few times. The genes are TRBV5-1 and TRBJ2-6; no clear D gene. Trimming shortened V by 5 bases and J by 0 bases, and 6 bases separated the two germline ends. Germline lookup yields CDR1 SGHRS and CDR2 YFSETQ. This CDR3 has 14 amino acids. The CDR3 DNA follows: TGCGCCAGCAGAGTTAGCTCTGGGGCCAACGTCCTGACTTTC. Translation: CASRVSSGANVLTF.

This clonotype was seen many times. The chain combines TRBV19 with TRBJ2-3; D gene unclear. This CDR3 comprises 15 residues. V lost 3 bases and J 0 bases, leaving 10 bases between the germline ends. The germline V gene encodes CDR1 LNHDA and CDR2 SQIVND (reference sequence). CDR3 DNA sequence: TGTGCCAGTAGTATTCTGCCAGATAGCACAGATACGCAGTATTTT. It codes for CASSILPDSTDTQYF.

The CDR3 DNA sequence: TGCAGTGCTAATAGTCAGGAGCGACAGTATTTT. Translated, it gives CSANSQERQYF. The V gene is TRBV20-1, the J gene TRBJ2-3; the D is unclear. The V and J ends lost 4 bases and 12 bases respectively, with 14 bases between them. Germline V CDR1 and CDR2: DFQATT, SNEGSKA (reference sequence). The CDR3 spans 11 residues.

This clonotype was counted many times. The chain is built from TRBV6-2 or TRBV6-3 and TRBJ2-2; D may match TRBD1 or TRBD2 (6 bases each). Trimming pared 5 bases from V and 7 bases from J, leaving 17 bases between. The CDR3 runs to 15 residues. Germline loops: CDR1 MNHEY, CDR2 SVGEGT. CDR3 residues: CASSPGRGLNGELFF. The CDR3 nucleotides are TGTGCCAGCAGTCCCGGCCGGGGGCTTAACGGGGAGCTGTTTTTT.

The sample holds many counts of this clonotype. This chain joins TRBV29-1 and TRBJ2-5; perhaps TRBD2 as D (6 bases). The CDR3 extends over 13 amino acids. Germline CDR1 and CDR2: SQVTM and ANQGSEA. The germline V and J ends were trimmed by 4 bases and 2 bases, with 11 bases remaining between them. The CDR3: CSVGIGTQETQYF. CDR3 DNA sequence: TGCAGCGTTGGGATAGGGACTCAAGAGACCCAGTACTTC.

This clonotype occurred many times. This chain links TRBV28 with TRBJ2-7; D gene uncertain. Between the trimmed V and J ends, which lost 1 base and 4 bases, there was a span of 8 bases. This CDR3 region has 13 residues. Germline CDR1 is MDHEN and CDR2 is SYDVKM. The CDR3 DNA reads as TGTGCCAGCAGTTTATTAGGACCTTACGAGCAGTACGTC. Translating it yields CASSLLGPYEQYV.

The V and J genes are TRBV12-3 or TRBV12-4 and TRBJ1-4; D possibly corresponds to TRBD1 (5 bases). The V and J ends lost 0 bases and 7 bases respectively, with 15 bases between them. There are 16 residues in the CDR3. This CDR3 reads CASSLAGTGGGEKLFF. The CDR3 bases are TGTGCCAGCAGTTTAGCGGGAACGGGGGGTGGTGAAAAACTGTTTTTT.

This clonotype was recorded a few times. The V call is TRBV12-3 or TRBV12-4, the J call TRBJ1-2, with D unclear. The CDR3 runs to 13 residues. V was trimmed by 4 bases and J by 7 bases, leaving 13 bases between them. This chain's CDR3 is CASSWIKGGGYTF. The CDR3 DNA reads TGTGCCAGCAGTTGGATTAAAGGTGGTGGCTACACCTTC.

There are a few counts of this clonotype. The chain uses TRBV20-1 and TRBJ2-7; D ambiguous. V dropped 7 bases and J dropped 2 bases, with 12 bases sitting between them. CDR3 size: 12 residues. Germline lookup yields CDR1 DFQATT and CDR2 SNEGSKA (reference sequence). Here the CDR3 reads CSVPTPTYEQYF. The CDR3 nucleotides are TGCAGTGTCCCGACACCAACCTACGAGCAGTACTTC.

This clonotype was detected many times. The V gene is TRBV6-5, the J gene TRBJ1-2; D call uncertain. The CDR3 sequence is 11 residues long. Germline V gives CDR1 MNHEY, CDR2 SVGAGI. The germline V and J ends were trimmed by 10 bases and 6 bases, with 12 bases remaining between them. The CDR3 DNA reads TGTGCCACCCACTCATACAATGGCTACACCTTC. Protein sequence: CATHSYNGYTF.

This clonotype showed up many times. The V and J genes are TRBV5-1 and TRBJ2-5; TRBD2 aligns across 7 bases. Per germline, CDR1 SGHRS and CDR2 YFSETQ. The ends lost 0 bases at V and 4 bases at J; junction bases unmatched: 3. The CDR3 has 14 amino acids. CDR3 DNA: TGCGCCAGCAGCTTGGCACCGGGGGGAGAGACCCAGTACTTC. This encodes CASSLAPGGETQYF.

This clonotype was found many times. The gene calls are TRBV5-1 and TRBJ2-7; D may be TRBD1 or TRBD2 (5 bases each). Trimming shortened V by 1 base and J by 5 bases, and 13 bases separated the two germline ends. Germline V gene lookup returns CDR1 SGHRS and CDR2 YFSETQ. This CDR3 comprises 14 residues. This chain's CDR3 is CASSLSGANDEQYF. In nucleotides, the CDR3 is TGCGCCAGCAGCTTGTCCGGGGCGAACGACGAGCAGTACTTC.

This clonotype was observed a handful of times. CDR3 residues: CASSESPDIFEAFF. The CDR3 DNA is TGTGCCAGCAGTGAATCCCCGGACATATTTGAAGCTTTCTTT. V and J are TRBV2 and TRBJ1-1, with D perhaps matching TRBD1 (5 bases). CDR3 size: 14 residues. Germline lookup yields CDR1 SNHLY and CDR2 FYNNEI. V was pared by 2 bases and J by 7 bases, with 14 bases between.

This clonotype was seen repeatedly, ten times or more. This rearrangement joins TRBV7-2 to TRBJ2-2; TRBD2 matches at 9 bases. The CDR3 covers 16 residues. From germline, CDR1 is SGHTA and CDR2 FQGNSA. Unmatched junction bases numbered 4, after V lost 1 base and J lost 4 bases. CDR3 sequence: CASSLVAGGGTGELFF. CDR3 DNA sequence: TGTGCCAGCAGCTTAGTGGCGGGGGGGGGCACCGGGGAGCTGTTTTTT.

This clonotype was recorded a few times. The gene calls are TRBV7-2 and TRBJ2-3; D could derive from TRBD1 or TRBD2 (5 bases each). V lost 7 bases and J 4 bases, leaving 18 bases between the germline ends. This CDR3 has 15 amino acids. Per germline, CDR1 SGHTA and CDR2 FQGNSA. The CDR3 loop reads CASTERGVRADTQYF. The CDR3 nucleotides are TGTGCCAGCACCGAAAGAGGGGTTCGGGCAGATACGCAGTATTTT.

Many counts were recorded for this clonotype. V gene TRBV7-6 combines with J gene TRBJ2-5, with D possibly matching TRBD2 (6 bases). Germline CDR1 reads SGHVS; CDR2 reads FNYEAQ. There are 14 residues in the CDR3. The V and J ends lost 7 bases and 4 bases respectively, with 16 bases between them. The CDR3 nucleotides are TGTGCCAGCACCTTGGGATCCGGGGGAGAGACCCAGTACTTC. Translating it yields CASTLGSGGETQYF.

This clonotype has at least ten counts. This chain joins TRBV4-2 and TRBJ2-2; D gene unclear. The V gene lost 1 base and the J gene lost 6 bases, with 6 bases spanning the gap. The CDR3 contains 13 residues. Germline CDR1 LGHNA, CDR2 YNFKEQ. In DNA form, the CDR3 reads TGTGCCAGCAGCCAAGTAGGGTCCGGGGAGCTGTTTTTT. This translates into CASSQVGSGELFF.

In this sample, this clonotype turned up a few times. The chain couples TRBV5-1 to TRBJ2-3, with D possibly being TRBD2 (6 bases). This CDR3 is built from 14 residues. Germline-derived CDR1 and CDR2 are SGHRS and YFSETQ. With 0 bases removed from V and 7 bases from J, the gap between germline ends came to 12 bases. Written as DNA, the CDR3 is TGCGCCAGCAGCTTGGCCGGGGGTTTGAATACGCAGTATTTT. It translates to CASSLAGGLNTQYF.

This clonotype was detected many times. The gene calls are TRBV20-1 and TRBJ2-7, with 8 nucleotides matching TRBD1. Germline values: CDR1 DFQATT, CDR2 SNEGSKA (reference sequence). Germline trimming cut 3 bases from V and 0 bases from J; bases unmatched to any gene: 7. This CDR3 spans 15 amino acids. CDR3: CSARARTGNSYEQYV. CDR3 DNA: TGCAGTGCTAGGGCCCGGACAGGGAACTCCTACGAGCAGTACGTC.